This T cell receptor (beta chain) was profiled in a study of blood T cell repertoires in COVID-19. From germline, CDR1 is KGHSH and CDR2 LQKENI. This CDR3 has 14 residues. Trimming removed 6 bases from V and 0 bases from J; junction bases left unmatched: 4. TCRdb keeps only in-frame clones here, not all; method: immunoSEQ multiplex PCR. The sample shows hundreds of thousands of clones, roughly 85% of them seen only once. The rearrangement links TRBV18 to TRBJ2-7, with 8 bases identical to TRBD2. The source material was peripheral blood. This TCR derives from a woman in her twenties or thirties with active or convalescent COVID-19. This CDR3 is CASSPREGSYEQYF. The CDR3 nucleotides read TGTGCCAGCTCCCCCCGGGAGGGCTCCTACGAGCAGTACTTC.